The source of this T cell receptor beta chain is a study of cytomegalovirus exposure and HLA in healthy donors. Findings and caveats of the study: Specificity for CMV antigens was confirmed in vitro for a few of the CMV-associated chains.

Sequenced by immunoSEQ multiplex PCR; TCRdb stores in-frame clones only, minus some. The sample includes 130,000 to 150,000 clones, approximately 90% seen only once; the top ten take 4.5%. The V gene's germline CDR1 is MNHNS and CDR2 SASEGT. Trimming pared 6 bases from V and 0 bases from J, leaving 12 bases between. There are 15 residues in the CDR3. In regard to this clone: The antigen is undetermined.

The clonotype originates from a man between 18 and 35 years old in good health and CMV-seropositive. This sequence joins TRBV6-1 and TRBJ2-1; tentative D call: TRBD2 (5 bases). The sample taken for sequencing was PBMCs. CDR3 loop: CASRQTGISYNEQFF. The CDR3 bases are TGTGCCAGCAGGCAAACGGGAATCTCCTACAATGAGCAGTTCTTC.